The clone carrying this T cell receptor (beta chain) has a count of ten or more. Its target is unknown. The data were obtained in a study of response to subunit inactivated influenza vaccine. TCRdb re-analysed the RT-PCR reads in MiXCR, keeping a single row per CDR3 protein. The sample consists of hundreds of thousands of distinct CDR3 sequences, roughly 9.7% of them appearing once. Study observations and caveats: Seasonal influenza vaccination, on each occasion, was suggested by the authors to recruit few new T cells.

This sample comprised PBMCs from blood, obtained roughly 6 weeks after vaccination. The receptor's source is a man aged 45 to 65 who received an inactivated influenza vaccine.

The CDR3 sequence is CSVSGGDGYTF. The CDR3, as DNA: TGCAGCGTTTCTGGGGGCGATGGCTACACCTTC. The chain joins TRBV29-1 to TRBJ1-2; D may be TRBD1 (6 bases). V was clipped by 5 bases and J by 6 bases, with 10 bases between them. CDR1 SQVTM and CDR2 ANQGSEA come from the germline V gene. The CDR3 runs to 11 residues.